The rows below give T cell receptor beta chains drawn from one sample of a study of blood T cell repertoires in COVID-19. TCRdb's copy holds only in-frame clones and misses some; the assay was immunoSEQ multiplex PCR. The sample has about 160,000 clones, about 88% seen once. The specimen sequenced was peripheral blood. The source of these receptors is a man in his sixties with COVID-19, enrolled during active disease. Each CDR3 is given without its conserved first and last residue.

j_call v_call cdr3_aa
TRBJ2-5 TRBV5-1 ASSLVADQETQY
TRBJ1-2 TRBV7-2 ASSLAVDRGGTEGYT
TRBJ1-1 TRBV15 ATSRQGNTEAF
TRBJ2-3 TRBV5-1 ASSLTTSKDTQY
TRBJ1-1 TRBV5-4 ASSLLTGDTEAF
TRBJ2-1 TRBV7-7 ASSAGTGLYNEQF
TRBJ1-1 TRBV10-3 AISERQDTEAF
TRBJ1-1 TRBV6-4 ASSPQYGNTEAF
TRBJ1-6 TRBV27 ASSHTGVSPLH
TRBJ2-7 TRBV20-1 SARVAREQY
TRBJ2-1 TRBV28 ASSLSREQF
TRBJ1-2 TRBV28 ASSSTLRTGGNRDT
TRBJ2-1 TRBV5-1 ASSSTSGGGYEQF
TRBJ1-2 TRBV11-2 ASSTQENYGYT
TRBJ2-3 TRBV5-1 ASSLDPGTGTDTQY
TRBJ2-3 TRBV2 ASTRTDTQY
TRBJ1-4 TRBV6-6 ASSAGTGGVEKLF
TRBJ1-5 TRBV12-5 ASGLLQGNQPQH
TRBJ2-3 TRBV4-2 ASGVTGSTDTQY
TRBJ2-4 TRBV6-5 ASSRDREDIQY
TRBJ2-1 TRBV7-2 ASSLTADSSYNEQF
TRBJ2-2 TRBV19 ASRAQGSGELF
TRBJ1-1 TRBV12-3/TRBV12-4 ASSPGLGKAF
TRBJ1-3 TRBV4-2 ASSQVGGPGNTIY
TRBJ2-1 TRBV10-3 AISVGGNEQF
TRBJ1-6 TRBV14 ASSHPQGFNSPLH
TRBJ1-2 TRBV7-2 ASSFGVNYGYT
TRBJ1-1 TRBV6-6 ASSLGLMNTEAF
TRBJ2-7 TRBV4-1 ASSQEEGASGIYEQY
TRBJ1-2 TRBV3-1/TRBV3-2 ASSALQGYGYT
TRBJ2-3 TRBV4-2 ASSPSGGGGATDTQY
TRBJ2-5 TRBV24-1 ATSDPRPTGQETQY
TRBJ2-7 TRBV7-9 ASSLLSEQY
TRBJ2-2 TRBV4-2 ASSQVGTSGVNTGELF
TRBJ1-2 TRBV7-2 ASSDRDPYGYT
TRBJ1-1 TRBV19 ASLRTGRQEAF
TRBJ2-5 TRBV28 ASRSGLAGVRETQY